These 13 T cell receptor beta chains came from one sample sequenced in a study of CD8 T cells in Susac syndrome. Random-hexamer reverse transcription was applied to 0.5 to 1 ug RNA. MiXCR, run by TCRdb on the immunoSEQ multiplex PCR reads, gives a single entry per CDR3 protein. Among 100,000 to 150,000 distinct CDR3 sequences, around 94% were seen once, and the ten largest hold 0.21%. The sample comprised CD8+ T cells from PBMCs. Receptor source: a human donor with Susac syndrome.

The chain uses TRBV20-1 and TRBJ1-5; 7 bases are a match to TRBD1. The germline gives CDR1 DFQATT, CDR2 SNEGSKA (reference sequence). V dropped 6 bases and J dropped 7; count of bases not matched to a gene: 9. The CDR3 is made up of 13 amino acids. The CDR3 loop reads CSARDSERQPQHF. The CDR3 DNA reads TGCAGTGCAAGGGACAGCGAGAGACAGCCCCAGCATTTT.

This clonotype was counted between two and nine times. V and J are TRBV12-3 or TRBV12-4 and TRBJ1-1; D remains ambiguous. Trimming took 4 bases from V and 5 from J, leaving 8 bases between them. The CDR3 loop spans 12 amino acids. The CDR3 protein is CASSSPGTEAFF. Written as DNA, the CDR3 is TGTGCCAGCAGTTCCCCGGGAACTGAAGCTTTCTTT.

J is TRBJ1-1 and V is TRBV30, with D possibly matching TRBD1 (6 bases). The CDR3 length is 13 residues. Trimming took off 3 bases at V and 1 base at J, with 9 bases between the two ends. CDR1 and CDR2 (germline): GTSNPN, SVGIG (reference sequence). As DNA, the CDR3 is TGTGCCTGGAGCGGGGGCTGGAACACTGAAGCTTTCTTT. This codes for CAWSGGWNTEAFF.

The gene calls are TRBV12-3 or TRBV12-4 and TRBJ1-3; 10 positions agree with TRBD1. The CDR3 is 14 amino acids. Trimming at V came to 3 bases and at J to 8 bases, leaving 4 bases not matched to a gene. DNA for the CDR3: TGTGCCAGCAGTTTGGGGGACAGGGGTGACACCATATATTTT. Translation: CASSLGDRGDTIYF.

For the CDR3, the DNA is TGTGCCAGCAGCCAAGATCCGAGCGGGAGCGAAGAGACCCAGTACTTC. Amino acid sequence: CASSQDPSGSEETQYF. V usage is TRBV3-1 and J usage is TRBJ2-5, with 8 bases fitting TRBD2. CDR1 LGHDT and CDR2 YNNKEL come from the germline V gene (reference sequence). The CDR3 has 16 amino acids. The trim removed 0 bases at V and 3 bases at J, leaving 6 bases unmatched.

CDR3 nucleotides: TGTGCCAGCAGCGCTCGACTAGCTAGCACAGATACGCAGTATTTT. Translation: CASSARLASTDTQYF. V is TRBV9 and J is TRBJ2-3, with TRBD2 identical over 7 bases. V was pared by 3 bases and J by 0 bases, with 4 bases of the junction left unmatched. CDR3 length equals 15 residues. Germline values: CDR1 SGDLS, CDR2 YYNGEE.

The count of this clonotype is one. V gene TRBV14 combines with J gene TRBJ2-4; D is tentatively TRBD1 or TRBD2 (5 bases each). Germline values: CDR1 SGHDN, CDR2 FVKESK. CDR3 size: 16 residues. Trimming removed 1 base from V and 8 bases from J, with 18 bases in between. The CDR3: CASSQVPGTGLDIQYF. The CDR3 DNA reads as TGTGCCAGCAGCCAAGTCCCGGGGACGGGCTTGGACATTCAGTACTTC.

The chain employs TRBV12-3 or TRBV12-4 and TRBJ2-2; 7 nucleotides line up with TRBD2. V shed 4 bases, J shed 4 bases, and the junction held 6 bases outside the gene matches. The CDR3 covers 15 residues. Written as DNA, the CDR3 is TGTGCCAGCAGTTGGGGGGGTATGGGCACCGGGGAGCTGTTTTTT. Translating it yields CASSWGGMGTGELFF.

The chain employs TRBV11-2 and TRBJ2-5; weak D call: TRBD2 (6 bases). Per the germline V gene, CDR1 is SGHAT and CDR2 is FQNNGV. V was pared by 7 bases and J by 5 bases, with 23 bases between. The CDR3 contains 16 residues. The CDR3, as DNA: TGTGCCAGCACCAAAGAGAGGGGACTCCCAAAGGAGACCCAGTACTTC. Translated, it gives CASTKERGLPKETQYF.

This chain connects TRBV12-3 or TRBV12-4 to TRBJ2-2; TRBD1 agrees at 7 bases. V gave up 5 bases and J gave up 6 bases; unmatched junction bases: 9. The CDR3 length is 15 residues. CDR3 coding DNA: TGTGCCAGCAGTCCCTACCGGACAGGTCCCGGGGAGCTGTTTTTT. Protein: CASSPYRTGPGELFF.

This chain joins TRBV7-9 and TRBJ1-5; D is ambiguous. The length of the CDR3 is 14 residues. Trimming stripped 5 bases from V and 4 bases from J, with 12 bases between. CDR1 and CDR2 from the germline V gene are SEHNR and FQNEAQ (reference sequence). In DNA form, the CDR3 reads TGTGCCAGCAGCCCCGGGCAGAATAATCAGCCCCAGCATTTT. Amino acids: CASSPGQNNQPQHF.

The J gene is TRBJ2-5, the V gene TRBV10-3; D ambiguous. This CDR3 contains 15 residues. V gave up 3 bases and J gave up 1 base, with 12 bases separating them. Germline-derived CDR1 and CDR2 are ENHRY and SYGVKD. The CDR3 region is CAISDDNLFQETQYF. In DNA, the CDR3 is TGTGCCATCAGTGATGACAACCTGTTCCAAGAGACCCAGTACTTC.

The chain has TRBV28 and TRBJ2-3, with 7 positions matching TRBD2. The CDR3 covers 15 residues. The V gene end was trimmed by 3 bases and the J gene end by 2 bases; junction bases not matched to a gene: 5. Germline CDR1 is MDHEN and CDR2 is SYDVKM. CDR3 residues: CASSFGRTHTDTQYF. DNA of the CDR3: TGTGCCAGCAGTTTCGGGAGGACCCACACAGATACGCAGTATTTT. The full variable domain, with the rest looked up from reference TRBV28 and TRBJ2-3, is DVKVTQSSRYLVKRTGEKVFLECVQDMDHENMFWYRQDPGLGLRLIYFSYDVKMKEKGDIPEGYSVSREKKERFSLILESASTNQTSMYLCASSFGRTHTDTQYFGPGTRLTVL.